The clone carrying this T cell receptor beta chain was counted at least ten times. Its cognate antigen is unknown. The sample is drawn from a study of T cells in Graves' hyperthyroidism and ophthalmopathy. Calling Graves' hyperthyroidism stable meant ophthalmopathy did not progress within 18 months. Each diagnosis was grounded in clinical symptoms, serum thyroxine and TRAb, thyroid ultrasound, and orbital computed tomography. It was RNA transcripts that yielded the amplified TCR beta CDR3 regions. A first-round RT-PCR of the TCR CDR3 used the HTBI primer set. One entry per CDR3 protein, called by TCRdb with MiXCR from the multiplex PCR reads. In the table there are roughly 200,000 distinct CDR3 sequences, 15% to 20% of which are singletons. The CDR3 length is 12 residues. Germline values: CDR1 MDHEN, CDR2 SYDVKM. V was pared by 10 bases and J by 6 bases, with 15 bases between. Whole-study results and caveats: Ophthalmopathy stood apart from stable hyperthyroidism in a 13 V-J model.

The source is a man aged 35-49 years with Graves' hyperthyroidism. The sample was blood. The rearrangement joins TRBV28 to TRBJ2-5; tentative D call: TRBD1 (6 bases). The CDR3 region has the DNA TGTGCCACCCTCGATCAGGGGAAGACCCAGTACTTC. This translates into CATLDQGKTQYF. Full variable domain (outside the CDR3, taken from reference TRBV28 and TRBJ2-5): DVKVTQSSRYLVKRTGEKVFLECVQDMDHENMFWYRQDPGLGLRLIYFSYDVKMKEKGDIPEGYSVSREKKERFSLILESASTNQTSMYLCATLDQGKTQYFGPGTRLLVL.